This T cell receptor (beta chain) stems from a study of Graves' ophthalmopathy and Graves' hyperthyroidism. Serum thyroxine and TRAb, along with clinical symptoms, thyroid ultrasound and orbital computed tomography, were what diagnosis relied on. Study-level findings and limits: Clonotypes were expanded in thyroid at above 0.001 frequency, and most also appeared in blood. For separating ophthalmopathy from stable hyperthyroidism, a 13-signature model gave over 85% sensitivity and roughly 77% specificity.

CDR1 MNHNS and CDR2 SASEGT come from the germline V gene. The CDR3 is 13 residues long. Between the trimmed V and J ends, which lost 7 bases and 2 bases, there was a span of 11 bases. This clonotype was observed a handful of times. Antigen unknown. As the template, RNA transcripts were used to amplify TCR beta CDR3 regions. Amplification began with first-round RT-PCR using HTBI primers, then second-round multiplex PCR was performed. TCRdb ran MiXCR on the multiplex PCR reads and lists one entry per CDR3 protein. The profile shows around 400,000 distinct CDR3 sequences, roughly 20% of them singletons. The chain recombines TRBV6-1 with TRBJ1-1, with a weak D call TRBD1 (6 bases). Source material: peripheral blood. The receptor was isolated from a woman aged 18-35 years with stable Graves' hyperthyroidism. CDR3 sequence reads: CASTGGHNTEAFF. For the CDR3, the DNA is TGTGCCAGCACCGGGGGACACAACACTGAAGCTTTCTTT.